This entry concerns a single T cell receptor (beta chain). This receptor's antigen is unknown. The record has no base qualities; no much larger clone is one base away. The data stem from a study of blood T cell repertoires in COVID-19 (dated by TCRdb to about 2020). Background on the whole study: The collaborator samples originated in the United States, Italy and Spain and spanned the acute and convalescent phases of COVID-19. The prospective study material was composed of cDNA or gDNA derived from T cells, B-cell-depleted T cells, or PBMCs. Subjects who had been exposed to COVID-19, were actively infected with it, or had recovered from it provided the deeply sampled blood TCRbeta repertoires that made up the dataset. The repertoires were released in a freely available public database intended as a resource for research on the immune response to SARS-CoV-2. The samples were drawn from two sources: the first 160 participants of the ongoing ImmuneRACE study, and over 1,000 subjects contributed by 6 global collaborators. Nearly every sample came with metadata listing a de-identified subject ID, COVID-19 status, age in years and sex. HLA class I and class II types, where available, came from metadata supplied by the sample provider rather than from assay-based typing. The paper's findings and limits, for the study overall: The amount of clinical and demographic metadata varied by source and participant and was provided uncurated.

The collaborating institutions used their own protocols to collect whole blood in K2EDTA tubes. Collaborator samples were shipped for TCRbeta analysis as frozen whole blood, isolated PBMCs, or DNA extracted from either sample type. TCRbeta CDR3 regions were amplified from genomic DNA using the immunoSEQ Assay, a bias-controlled multiplex PCR. For the original study's pipeline: Within the assay, amplification of reference gene primers was used to estimate how many nucleated cells each sample contained. To quantify the absolute abundance of each unique TCRbeta CDR3 rearrangement, sequence reads were collapsed and filtered. Productive Simpson clonality was computed per sample as the square root of Simpson's diversity index over productive rearrangements. TCRdb obtained this table from immuneACCESS and retained in-frame rearrangements with V and J assigned. These tables miss some clones; where compared with another copy, unresolved V genes account for less than half of the shortfall, and the remainder is unexplained. That table is the source of V, J and clone size, and D and trimming were worked out from the DNA. This sample is represented by 100,000 to 150,000 clones; 87% of them were singletons. Of the sample, 2% to 3% falls within the top ten clones.

The CDR3 runs 16 amino acids, cysteine and phenylalanine included. CDR3 DNA only is kept here, 48 bases in frame from base 1. Relative to germline, V is 6 bases shorter and J is 7 bases shorter, with 19 bases between their ends. The germline V gene (reference sequence) specifies LGHDT as CDR1 and YNNKEL as CDR2. What was sequenced was peripheral blood. The V gene is TRBV3-1 (or the pseudogene TRBV3-2) and the J gene is TRBJ1-6, and the D gene may be TRBD1, 6 bases matching. The receptor's source is a man between 45 and 60 years old with active COVID-19. The CDR3 is CASSYRQAVGNSPLHF. The nucleotide sequence reads as follows: TGTGCCAGCAGTTATCGACAGGCCGTGGGAAATTCACCCCTCCACTTT.